These 12 T cell receptor beta chains share one sample of origin, sequenced in a study of T cells after posttransplantation cyclophosphamide. Only in-frame clones appear in the TCRdb table, and some are missing; sequencing was by immunoSEQ multiplex PCR. The sample holds around 15,000 clones, approximately 80% seen once. Controls had myeloablative marrow grafts with methotrexate and calcineurin inhibitor, sampled at 1 year. Sequencing used PBMCs, obtained 440 to 450 days after allogeneic stem cell transplant with calcineurin inhibitor and methotrexate. Source of these receptors: a young adult male patient who received an allogeneic stem cell transplant from an unrelated donor, was CMV-positive, and had acute and chronic GVHD. Some T cells may have originated in the graft donor.

The rearrangement links TRBV19 to TRBJ2-7; 7 bases match TRBD1. With V trimmed by 6 bases and J by 7 bases, 15 bases remained unmatched. Germline-derived CDR1 and CDR2 are LNHDA and SQIVND (reference sequence). The CDR3 runs 15 residues. The CDR3 here is CASRMTGYDMGEQYF. DNA for the CDR3: TGTGCCAGTAGAATGACAGGGTATGATATGGGGGAGCAGTACTTC.

The V call is TRBV28, the J call TRBJ2-7, with 9 nucleotides matching TRBD2. Trimming removed 3 bases from V and 2 bases from J; junction bases left unmatched: 20. Per germline, CDR1 MDHEN and CDR2 SYDVKM. The CDR3 runs 20 residues. CDR3 sequence reads: CASSFIGSTSGGGGTYEQYF. In DNA form, the CDR3 reads TGTGCCAGCAGTTTCATAGGGTCGACTAGCGGAGGGGGGGGTACCTACGAGCAGTACTTC.

The count of this clone is one. The chain links TRBV27 to TRBJ2-1, with 9 bases lining up with TRBD2. CDR3 size: 15 residues. The germline CDR1 and CDR2 sequences are MNHEY and SMNVEV (reference sequence). Germline trimming cut 7 bases from V and 4 bases from J; bases unmatched to any gene: 8. CDR3 nucleotide sequence: TGTGCCAGCACCCCCGGGACTAGCAGATACAATGAGCAGTTCTTC. This sequence encodes CASTPGTSRYNEQFF.

This clone came up a few times. V and J are TRBV6-6 and TRBJ2-1, with 7 bases matching TRBD1. Trimming took 2 bases from V and 8 from J; bases not matched to a gene: 3. Germline CDR1 MNHNY, CDR2 SVGAGI (reference sequence). The CDR3 spans 13 residues. CDR3: CASSYRGRHEQFF. Written as DNA, the CDR3 is TGTGCCAGCAGTTACAGGGGGCGGCATGAGCAGTTCTTC.

The chain is built from TRBV13 and TRBJ2-5; 8 nucleotides match TRBD2. CDR1 and CDR2 from the germline V gene are PRHDT and FYEKMQ (reference sequence). CDR3 length: 15 amino acids. The V segment lost 5 bases and the J segment 3 bases; nucleotides outside the gene matches: 8. This CDR3 reads CASSPTGGAEETQYF. The CDR3 region has the DNA TGTGCCAGCAGCCCGACCGGGGGGGCGGAAGAGACCCAGTACTTC.

J is TRBJ1-4 and V is TRBV29-1, with D possibly matching TRBD1 (5 bases). V shed 5 bases and J shed 6 bases, with 10 bases lying between them. Germline CDR1 and CDR2: SQVTM and ANQGSEA. CDR3 length equals 12 residues. DNA of the CDR3: TGCAGCGTTCGGGGGGGGGATGAAAAACTGTTTTTT. This translates into CSVRGGDEKLFF.

The chain links TRBV7-9 to TRBJ1-2; no firm D call. The germline gives CDR1 SEHNR, CDR2 FQNEAQ (reference sequence). V was trimmed by 5 bases and J by 8 bases, leaving 21 bases between them. The CDR3 contains 15 residues. This CDR3 is CASSQDRHPSGGYTF. The CDR3 DNA reads TGTGCCAGCAGCCAAGATCGACACCCCTCTGGGGGCTACACCTTC.

V gene TRBV7-2 combines with J gene TRBJ1-1; weak D call: TRBD1 (5 bases). This CDR3 has 13 amino acids. The V gene lost 7 bases and the J gene lost 2 bases, with 11 bases spanning the gap. From germline, CDR1 is SGHTA and CDR2 FQGNSA. In DNA, the CDR3 is TGTGCCAGCACCGTCAGGGCAAACACTGAAGCTTTCTTT. Protein product: CASTVRANTEAFF.

The chain is built from TRBV6-1 and TRBJ2-7; D is ambiguous. Germline V gene data show CDR1 as MNHNS and CDR2 as SASEGT. V gave up 6 bases and J gave up 3 bases, with 9 bases separating them. CDR3 length: 12 residues. The CDR3 region is CASRAPGYEQYF. CDR3 nucleotides: TGTGCCAGCAGGGCCCCTGGCTACGAGCAGTACTTC.

The chain carries TRBV9 and TRBJ2-7; TRBD2 might be the D (5 bases). With 0 bases removed from V and 4 bases from J, the gap between germline ends came to 14 bases. The CDR3 totals 15 residues. The germline V gene encodes CDR1 SGDLS and CDR2 YYNGEE. The CDR3 spells CASSVGLRSGYEQYF. The CDR3 DNA is TGTGCCAGCAGCGTAGGACTACGCAGCGGATACGAGCAGTACTTC.

This chain uses TRBV5-4 with TRBJ2-3, with 8 bases that match TRBD2. This CDR3 is built from 16 residues. Trimming took 0 bases from V and 1 from J; bases not matched to a gene: 4. Germline CDR1 reads SGHNT; CDR2 reads YYREEE (reference sequence). The CDR3 reads CASSLATSGRTDTQYF. DNA for the CDR3: TGTGCCAGCAGCTTGGCCACTAGCGGCCGCACAGATACGCAGTATTTT.

The chain recombines TRBV7-2 with TRBJ2-6; D possibly corresponds to TRBD2 (5 bases). The germline CDR1 and CDR2 sequences are SGHTA and FQGNSA. V was clipped by 5 bases and J by 1 base, with 18 bases between them. CDR3 length equals 18 residues. CDR3 loop: CASSPIGRRPSGANVLTF. The DNA for the CDR3 is TGTGCCAGCAGCCCCATAGGGAGACGACCATCTGGGGCCAACGTCCTGACTTTC.